This T cell receptor beta chain was found in a study of cytomegalovirus exposure and HLA in healthy donors (dated by TCRdb to about 2017). The study in broad terms: In an earlier analysis of roughly 590 of the donors, 276 Gb of sequence data and just under 120 million unique TCR beta sequences from about 190 million T cells were reported. An early release that covered fewer than 800 HLA-typed donors contained approximately 300 gigabases of sequencing data and tens of millions of unique TCR sequences. The genetic ancestry cluster associated with self-reported Caucasian donors included approximately 85% of the 300 to 450 genotyped donors. The study aimed to test whether signatures of past pathogen exposure could be identified by cataloging public T cell receptors. Using immunosequencing, the study profiled T cell repertoires from 640 or so subjects and related those repertoires to cytomegalovirus serostatus. Besides the first cohort of approximately 670 subjects, a separate validation cohort made up of 95 to 150 different subjects was used. To predict cytomegalovirus infection status, the study combined high-throughput TCR immunosequencing, statistical association of individual TCRs with disease status, and machine learning. In a later analysis, previously published TCR beta repertoires from 666 donors were re-analyzed and high-resolution HLA genotyping was added so that TCR occurrence patterns could be studied. Rather than using new phenotypic data, the later analysis identified candidate immune exposures from TCR beta sequences and from how often those sequences occurred across donors. To decide whether each TCR beta V gene segment behaved as functional or pseudogenic, an earlier analysis of some 580 of the donors relied on high-throughput TCR beta sequencing. Donor age, sex, ethnicity and CMV serostatus were compiled together with the repertoire data. Genome-wide SNP genotypes for about 60% of the roughly 670 donors were used in a later genetic analysis, which treated that subset as a discovery cohort. All discovery cohort repertoires had been generated using a single sequencing platform. HLA typing included class I and class II loci at four-digit resolution. Typing coverage varied by locus: 629-630 donors for A, B, C, DRB1 and DQB1; roughly 560 for DQA1; more than 600 for DPA1; 450 to 480 for DPB1. Roughly 5 DR-DQ haplotypes were treated as single units for association and clustering because of strong linkage in the cohort. On average, around 240,000 unique TCR beta nucleotide sequences were sequenced per donor among some 420 genotyped donors of the cohort, with roughly 19% of those sequences being non-productive.

Library prep was done by the immunoSEQ multiplex PCR assay. For the multiplex PCR, a mixture combining 60 forward primers for TCR Vbeta segments and 13 reverse primers for TCR Jbeta segments was used. A multiplex PCR assay on genomic DNA amplified the CDR3 region of rearranged TCR beta genes. On the Illumina HiSeq System, the amplified TCR beta libraries were sequenced as 87-base-pair reads. In the paper's pipeline: A later analysis tallied 70 million to 100 million unique TCR beta chains across the approximately 670 repertoires, and around 10 million of those chains were shared by two or more donors. Raw reads were error-corrected and collapsed into unique sequences by a nearest-neighbor algorithm in which closely related sequences were merged to remove PCR and sequencing errors. V, D and J gene segments were assigned by aligning CDR3 sequences to IMGT reference sequences. Each retained sequence needed at least a six-nucleotide match to both a V gene segment and a J gene segment. A rearrangement counted as productive if the CDR3 had no stop codons and remained in frame with V and J, and every other rearrangement counted as non-productive. Following IMGT convention, CDR3 was defined as the stretch from the second conserved V-encoded cysteine to the conserved J-encoded phenylalanine. The earlier analysis of fewer than 700 of the donors excluded sequences that lacked an unambiguous match to a single V gene segment. In an earlier analysis of 587 of the donors, V segments were called functional above 56.7% productive rearrangements and were called segregating when the between-donor standard deviation exceeded 5%. A statistical classification framework was built to diagnose cytomegalovirus status from the catalog of TCR beta chain sequences. In a later analysis, V and J genes were assigned by comparing TCR nucleotide sequences against IMGT/GENE-DB human TR gene sequences. A later analysis assigned CDR3 sequences and most-parsimonious VDJ recombination scenarios with the TCRdist pipeline. In a later analysis, each TCR beta chain was defined by its CDR3 amino acid sequence together with its V-gene family, and reads lacking a unique V-gene family were excluded. A later analysis removed 592 highly shared, low-generation-probability nucleotide sequences to deal with suspected cross-contamination and a sequencing artifact. For each public chain, a later analysis derived a clonal expansion index from normalized ranks of inferred template counts within each repertoire. Generation probabilities in a later analysis came from a VDJ recombination model fitted to out-of-frame rearrangements, and those results were checked against IGoR. In a later analysis, hypergeometric tests were used to score TCR-TCR, TCR-HLA and TCR-CMV co-occurrence, with a repertoire-size bias correction applied to TCR pairs. False discovery rates were estimated in a later analysis by permuting HLA or CMV assignments 20 times. In a later analysis, co-occurring TCRs were grouped using DBSCAN, and TCRdist sequence similarity was added for clustering within HLA-allele-positive subsets. Co-occurrence clustering excluded repertoires with fewer than 30,000 or more than 120,000 public chains, plus five with anomalous nucleotide sharing. TCRdb holds this immuneACCESS table with in-frame rearrangements only. Some clones are missing; in checked studies, unresolved V genes explain under half, and the rest has no known cause. V and J calls and clone size come straight from that table; D and trimming were deduced from the DNA. For this sample the table gives approximately 160,000 clones, of which around three fifths were detected only once. The top ten hold less than 3.5% of the sample.

Inclusive of the bounding cysteine and phenylalanine, the CDR3 is 14 residues long. Only the CDR3 part of the read is kept: 42 bases, read in frame from the first base. Sequences SGDLS (CDR1) and YYNGEE (CDR2) are obtained from the germline V gene. V lost 4 bases and J lost 3 bases; the stretch between them is 10 bases long. General study outcomes and caveats: In a later analysis, HLA-associated TCR beta chains showed more clonal expansion and lower generation probabilities than non-associated chains that were equally common. Because HLA typing was unavailable for some donors at each locus, only the typed subset was used in association tests. A further reported finding was that TCR beta sequences accurately predicted the HLA-A and HLA-B alleles for most subjects in the first cohort. A later genetic analysis associated a missense DCLRE1C variant with V-gene and J-gene trimming of TCR beta chains, and an independent cohort replicated the association. The study gave a list of 150 to 200 TCR beta chains associated with cytomegalovirus. In this cohort, only TCR beta chains were sequenced, and detectable features were limited by the absence of alpha or paired-chain data. Most TCR sequences were observed very rarely across donors, whereas some public TCRs were present in many individuals. The classifier was reported to diagnose cytomegalovirus status with high specificity and sensitivity in both the original and validation cohorts. Strong co-occurrence of HLA alleles, especially DR and DQ, made assigning TCR associations to individual alleles difficult. Linkage disequilibrium might explain the correlated functional status among segregating V segments, but an unknown experimental factor could not be excluded. The sequencing pipeline was judged likely to have produced a cluster of highly shared sequence variants as a technical artifact. The 87-base-pair reads could not distinguish some IMGT-functional V segments, including TRBV6-2 and TRBV6-3, so those segments were excluded. In a later analysis, the rate of TCR association differed among HLA loci, with DRB1 alleles having the most associated TCRs and HLA-C alleles having the fewest. According to a later genetic analysis, donors in an Asian-associated ancestry cluster had fewer N-insertions in productive TCRs than the approximately 630-donor mean. CMV serostatus was the only immune exposure information available for the cohort. In an earlier analysis of fewer than 700 of the donors, most TCR beta V segments appeared in productive rearrangements about 90% or about 30% of the time, broadly matching IMGT annotations. According to a later analysis, most CMV-associated TCR beta chains appeared to be HLA-restricted, and the HLA associations seemed to be driven largely by CMV exposure. At a false discovery rate of 0.05, a later analysis linked 15,000 to 20,000 TCR beta sequences to specific HLA alleles. Because counts were too low, about 15 rarely observed V segments, including chromosome 9 orphons, were left out of the earlier analysis of a few hundred of the donors. The authors suggested that the approach could potentially be generalized to other disease states and immunological phenotypes. The presence/absence analyses assumed that sequencing depth was roughly uniform across donors, and that assumption may not be true. In vitro tests confirmed that a few of the cytomegalovirus-associated TCR beta chains recognize cytomegalovirus antigens. According to a later analysis, parvovirus B19, influenza, CMV and Epstein-Barr virus appeared linked to several top co-occurrence clusters.

This clone was counted between two and nine times. Its antigen is unknown. There are no base qualities to consult, and no much larger clone falls within one base. In total, 600 or so healthy bone marrow donors made up the cohort. At the time of sampling, all cohort members were nominally healthy, though unrecorded immune exposures were likely present. The donor was CMV seropositive and belonged to the group of 250 to 300 seropositive cohort members. Every donor gave a peripheral blood sample, and the peripheral blood mononuclear cells from that sample were used for TCR beta sequencing. Genomic DNA was extracted from the blood cell samples with the Qiagen DNeasy Blood Extraction Kit.

The clonotype originates from a woman aged 25-40 years in good health and CMV-seropositive. The V gene is TRBV9 and the J gene is TRBJ2-2; a weak D assignment points to TRBD1 (5 bases agree). The specimen sequenced was PBMCs. The DNA reads as follows: TGTGCCAGCAGCTTCAGGGTGGACACCGGGGAGCTGTTTTTT. It specifies CASSFRVDTGELFF.